This T cell receptor beta chain came from a study of control samples from healthy donors and cancer patients. Generated by immunoSEQ multiplex PCR, the TCRdb table keeps only in-frame clones and is missing some. This table has approximately 100,000 clones, 90% appearing once. This receptor was identified in a woman younger than 30 in good health. Sequenced material: blood.

The CDR3 DNA is TGTGCCAGCACGCCGATTCAGGGAGGGAACACTGAAGCTTTCTTT. Translated, it gives CASTPIQGGNTEAFF. The rearrangement links TRBV18 to TRBJ1-1, with D perhaps matching TRBD1 (5 bases). The germline gives CDR1 KGHSH, CDR2 LQKENI. Trimming removed 8 bases from V and 1 base from J, with 17 bases in between. The CDR3 length is 15 residues.